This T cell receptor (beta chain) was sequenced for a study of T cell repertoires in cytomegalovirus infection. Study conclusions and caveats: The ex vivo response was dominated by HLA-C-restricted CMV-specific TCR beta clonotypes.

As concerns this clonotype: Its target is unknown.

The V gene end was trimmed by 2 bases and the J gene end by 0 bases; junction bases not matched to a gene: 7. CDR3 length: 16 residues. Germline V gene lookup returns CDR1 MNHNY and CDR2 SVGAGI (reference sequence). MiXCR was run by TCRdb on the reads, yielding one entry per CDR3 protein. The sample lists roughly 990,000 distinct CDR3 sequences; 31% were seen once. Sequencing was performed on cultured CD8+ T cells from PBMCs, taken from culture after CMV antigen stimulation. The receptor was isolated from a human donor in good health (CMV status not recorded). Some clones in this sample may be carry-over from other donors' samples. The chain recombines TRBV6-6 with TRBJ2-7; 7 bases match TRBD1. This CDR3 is CASSYPGTVNSYEQYF. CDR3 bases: TGTGCCAGCAGTTACCCGGGGACAGTTAACTCCTACGAGCAGTACTTC.